This T cell receptor (beta chain) was obtained from a study of somatic mutations in cytotoxic T cells in rheumatoid arthritis. The CDR3 runs to 15 residues. The junction had 4 bases not matched to a gene; V was cut back by 3 bases and J by 3 bases. Germline-derived CDR1 and CDR2 are SGHVS and FNYEAQ. Data came from immunoSEQ multiplex PCR; TCRdb stores just in-frame clones and leaves some out. The sample records more than 25,000 clones, more than 75% being singletons. The rearrangement joins TRBV7-6 to TRBJ2-3, with 9 bases aligning to TRBD2. This TCR was recovered from a middle-aged man in good health. The sequencing input was CD8+ T cells sorted from blood. In DNA, the CDR3 is TGTGCCAGCAGCTTCTCGGCGGGAGGGACAGATACGCAGTATTTT. Its translation is CASSFSAGGTDTQYF.